These 26 T cell receptor beta chains share one sample of origin, sequenced in a study of Ad26.COV2.S vaccination and SARS-CoV-2 variants. Only in-frame clones appear in the TCRdb table, and some are missing; sequencing was by immunoSEQ multiplex PCR. Of nearly 400,000 clones in the sample, about 91% were seen once. Described treatment: some 20 received Ad26.COV2.S at low or high dose, single or two shots; about 5 received placebo; per-sample allocation not given. Samples were taken on day 63 after the first vaccine or placebo injection. Sequenced here: peripheral blood, sampled in a trial of Ad26.COV2.S vaccine versus placebo. These receptors were taken from a person between 18 and 65 years old who received the Ad26.COV2.S COVID-19 vaccine or a placebo.

The chain has TRBV19 and TRBJ1-2; 7 bases match TRBD1. V dropped 7 bases and J dropped 4; count of bases not matched to a gene: 9. CDR3 size: 14 residues. CDR1 and CDR2 from the germline V gene are LNHDA and SQIVND (reference sequence). The CDR3 DNA sequence: TGTGCCAGTAAAAGCGGGGACAGCCCCTATGGCTACACCTTC. Translated, it gives CASKSGDSPYGYTF. The variable domain in full, completed from reference TRBV19 and TRBJ1-2, reads DGGITQSPKYLFRKEGQNVTLSCEQNLNHDAMYWYRQDPGQGLRLIYYSQIVNDFQKGDIAEGYSVSREKKESFPLTVTSAQKNPTAFYLCASKSGDSPYGYTFGSGTRLTVV.

This chain uses TRBV29-1 with TRBJ2-2, with D uncertain. Germline V lookup: CDR1 SQVTM, CDR2 ANQGSEA. CDR3 length equals 11 residues. V lost 6 bases, J lost 5 bases, and 7 bases lay in between. The CDR3 sequence: CSVVTTGELFF. The CDR3 DNA sequence: TGCAGCGTCGTCACTACCGGGGAGCTGTTTTTT.

The chain employs TRBV11-1 and TRBJ2-7; 12 bases line up with TRBD2. The CDR3 is made up of 16 amino acids. Per the germline V gene, CDR1 is SGHAT and CDR2 is FQDESV (reference sequence). With V trimmed by 6 bases and J by 2 bases, 8 bases remained unmatched. CDR3 sequence reads: CASRLTSGRQTYEQYF. The CDR3, as DNA: TGTGCCAGCAGGTTGACTAGCGGGAGACAAACCTACGAGCAGTACTTC. The full variable domain, with the rest looked up from reference TRBV11-1 and TRBJ2-7, is EAEVAQSPRYKITEKSQAVAFWCDPISGHATLYWYRQILGQGPELLVQFQDESVVDDSQLPKDRFSAERLKGVDSTLKIQPAELGDSAMYLCASRLTSGRQTYEQYFGPGTRLTVT.

This clone was recorded a few times. J is TRBJ2-2 and V is TRBV24-1; D unclear. V lost 4 bases and J lost 6, with 11 bases in between. The CDR3 runs to 14 residues. The germline gives CDR1 KGHDR, CDR2 SFDVKD. This CDR3 reads CATSDPPGAGELFF. CDR3 DNA: TGTGCCACCAGTGACCCCCCTGGGGCCGGGGAGCTGTTTTTT.

The genes are TRBV5-4 and TRBJ1-6; weak D call: TRBD1 (6 bases). The CDR3 is made up of 14 amino acids. Trimming cost V 3 bases and J 7 bases, with 11 bases left between them. The germline V gene encodes CDR1 SGHNT and CDR2 YYREEE (reference sequence). The CDR3 DNA reads TGTGCCAGCAGCTCCGGACAGAGGAATTCACCCCTCCACTTT. Translating it yields CASSSGQRNSPLHF.

The chain joins TRBV28 to TRBJ1-2, with a weak D call TRBD1 (5 bases). The CDR3 is 14 amino acids. Per germline, CDR1 MDHEN and CDR2 SYDVKM. The V end lost 2 bases, the J end lost 8 bases, and 15 bases lay between the germline ends. The CDR3 protein is CASSLAGREGGYTF. In DNA, the CDR3 is TGTGCCAGCAGTTTAGCCGGCAGGGAGGGCGGCTACACCTTC.

The chain couples TRBV2 to TRBJ2-2; possible D gene TRBD2, 5 bases. Trimming removed 6 bases from V and 1 base from J, with 15 bases in between. This CDR3 is 16 amino acids long. Germline V gene lookup returns CDR1 SNHLY and CDR2 FYNNEI. The CDR3 DNA is TGTGCCAGCAGCGAAAGGAGGCCAGGGAACACCGGGGAGCTGTTTTTT. Translating it yields CASSERRPGNTGELFF.

This chain links TRBV7-9 with TRBJ1-1; no firm D call. There are 13 residues in the CDR3. The germline CDR1 and CDR2 sequences are SEHNR and FQNEAQ (reference sequence). Trimming shortened V by 5 bases and J by 6 bases, and 13 bases separated the two germline ends. In DNA, the CDR3 is TGTGCCAGCAGCCTAAAAACGGGGTCTGAAGCTTTCTTT. Translating it yields CASSLKTGSEAFF. The full variable domain, rest sourced from reference TRBV7-9 and TRBJ1-1, is DTGVSQNPRHKITKRGQNVTFRCDPISEHNRLYWYRQTLGQGPEFLTYFQNEAQLEKSRLLSDRFSAERPKGSFSTLEIQRTEQGDSAMYLCASSLKTGSEAFFGQGTRLTVV.

The genes are TRBV15 and TRBJ2-1; 8 nucleotides agree with TRBD2. The CDR3 has 15 residues. Germline lookup yields CDR1 LNHNV and CDR2 YYDKDF (reference sequence). The ends lost 0 bases at V and 8 bases at J; junction bases unmatched: 6. The CDR3: CATSREPSGSDEQFF. The CDR3 nucleotides read TGTGCCACCAGCAGAGAACCCAGCGGGAGTGATGAGCAGTTCTTC. The full variable domain, rest sourced from reference TRBV15 and TRBJ2-1, is DAMVIQNPRYQVTQFGKPVTLSCSQTLNHNVMYWYQQKSSQAPKLLFHYYDKDFNNEADTPDNFQSRRPNTSFCFLDIRSPGLGDTAMYLCATSREPSGSDEQFFGPGTRLTVL.

Only a few counts were recorded for this clone. The chain combines TRBV27 with TRBJ1-5; D perhaps matches TRBD1 (5 bases). This CDR3 region has 13 residues. The germline V and J ends were trimmed by 5 bases and 6 bases, with 11 bases remaining between them. Per the germline V gene, CDR1 is MNHEY and CDR2 is SMNVEV (reference sequence). CDR3 nucleotides: TGTGCCAGCAGTGTCAGGGACGCTCAGCCCCAGCATTTT. Its translation: CASSVRDAQPQHF.

This sequence joins TRBV28 and TRBJ2-5; 7 bases are shared with TRBD2. V trimming: 6 bases; J trimming: 4 bases; junction bases outside the gene matches: 8. The CDR3 is made up of 14 amino acids. CDR1 is MDHEN and CDR2 is SYDVKM in the germline V gene. This chain's CDR3 is CASRSLAKGETQYF. The CDR3, as DNA: TGTGCCAGCAGATCACTAGCGAAGGGAGAGACCCAGTACTTC.

V usage is TRBV4-1 and J usage is TRBJ2-3; 11 bases align to TRBD2. The CDR3 covers 16 residues. CDR1 is MGHRA, CDR2 YSYEKL, per germline. Trimming cost V 3 bases and J 2 bases; bases outside gene matches: 4. The CDR3 is CASSHGTSGTTDTQYF. The DNA for the CDR3 is TGCGCCAGCAGCCACGGGACTAGCGGTACCACAGATACGCAGTATTTT.

The chain carries TRBV29-1 and TRBJ2-5; D is unclear. CDR3 length: 11 amino acids. The V gene's germline CDR1 is SQVTM and CDR2 ANQGSEA. V was clipped by 6 bases and J by 10 bases, with 15 bases between them. CDR3 sequence reads: CSVTLAWSQYF. Written as DNA, the CDR3 is TGCAGCGTGACGTTAGCCTGGAGCCAGTACTTC. Looking up the rest from reference TRBV29-1 and TRBJ2-5 gives the full variable domain: SAVISQKPSRDICQRGTSLTIQCQVDSQVTMMFWYRQQPGQSLTLIATANQGSEATYESGFVIDKFPISRPNLTFSTLTVSNMSPEDSSIYLCSVTLAWSQYFGPGTRLLVL.

This clone occurred once. The chain couples TRBV5-8 to TRBJ2-7; weak D call: TRBD2 (6 bases). The CDR3 has 13 amino acids. CDR1 SGHTS and CDR2 YDEGEE come from the germline V gene. V lost 2 bases and J lost 4, with 10 bases in between. For the CDR3, the DNA is TGTGCCAGCAGCTTTCGAGGACTATACGAGCAGTACTTC. It is translated as CASSFRGLYEQYF.

Of note for this clone: The same CDR3 is also encoded by other DNA sequences in this sample. The chain uses TRBV6-5 and TRBJ2-2; the match to TRBD1 covers 7 bases. Losses at the gene ends were 9 bases for V and 4 bases for J; bases not matched to a gene: 8. Germline V gene data show CDR1 as MNHEY and CDR2 as SVGAGI. The CDR3 consists of 14 residues. This CDR3 is CASRRQGGTGELFF. The CDR3 bases are TGTGCCAGTCGTAGACAGGGCGGCACCGGGGAGCTGTTTTTT.

The V and J genes are TRBV9 and TRBJ1-1; 7 nucleotides match TRBD1. After removal of 0 bases from V and 4 bases from J, the junction contained 9 bases not matched to a gene. Germline CDR1 and CDR2: SGDLS and YYNGEE. There are 16 residues in the CDR3. In DNA, the CDR3 is TGTGCCAGCAGCGTAGACCCGACAGGGTTCGGCACTGAAGCTTTCTTT. Its translation is CASSVDPTGFGTEAFF. Complete variable domain (other parts from reference TRBV9 and TRBJ1-1): DSGVTQTPKHLITATGQRVTLRCSPRSGDLSVYWYQQSLDQGLQFLIQYYNGEERAKGNILERFSAQQFPDLHSELNLSSLELGDSALYFCASSVDPTGFGTEAFFGQGTRLTVV.

V and J are TRBV19 and TRBJ2-2, with 12 bases aligning to TRBD2. CDR1 and CDR2 from the germline V gene are LNHDA and SQIVND (reference sequence). CDR3 size: 17 residues. V lost 5 bases and J lost 3; bases outside the gene matches: 7. The CDR3 DNA is TGTGCCAGTAGTTCGACTAGCGGGAGAGGCTACACCGGGGAGCTGTTTTTT. Its protein is CASSSTSGRGYTGELFF.

The rearrangement joins TRBV7-9 to TRBJ2-7, with D perhaps assigned TRBD1 or TRBD2 (5 bases each). The V end lost 8 bases, the J end lost 4 bases, and 12 bases lay between the germline ends. The CDR3 totals 12 residues. CDR1 and CDR2 from the germline V gene are SEHNR and FQNEAQ (reference sequence). The CDR3 DNA is TGTGCCAGCGGGGGTGGTCCTTACGAGCAGTACTTC. This encodes CASGGGPYEQYF.

The chain links TRBV7-9 to TRBJ2-6; D assignment may be TRBD1 or TRBD2 (7 bases each). The germline V and J ends were trimmed by 10 bases and 2 bases, with 12 bases remaining between them. This CDR3 comprises 14 residues. Germline V CDR1 and CDR2: SEHNR, FQNEAQ (reference sequence). CDR3 protein: CAIQGTTGANVLTF. The CDR3 DNA is TGTGCCATACAGGGGACTACTGGGGCCAACGTCCTGACTTTC.

The gene calls are TRBV24-1 and TRBJ2-1; no firm D call. With 7 bases removed from V and 0 bases from J, the gap between germline ends came to 9 bases. Germline V gene lookup returns CDR1 KGHDR and CDR2 SFDVKD. This CDR3 contains 14 residues. CDR3 amino acids: CATSAVHSYNEQFF. CDR3 sequence (DNA): TGTGCCACCAGCGCGGTTCACTCCTACAATGAGCAGTTCTTC.

The chain employs TRBV30 and TRBJ1-6, with a tentative D call TRBD1 (6 bases). Looked up from germline, CDR1 is GTSNPN and CDR2 is SVGIG (reference sequence). This CDR3 has 14 residues. Trimming took off 2 bases at V and 10 bases at J, with 15 bases between the two ends. The CDR3 is CAWSRKVRGSPLHF. The CDR3 DNA is TGTGCCTGGAGTAGAAAGGTGAGGGGGTCACCCCTCCACTTT.

The chain combines TRBV7-2 with TRBJ1-1, with D perhaps TRBD1 (6 bases). This CDR3 is 16 amino acids long. Trimming shortened V by 2 bases and J by 3 bases, and 16 bases separated the two germline ends. The germline gives CDR1 SGHTA, CDR2 FQGNSA. CDR3 DNA sequence: TGTGCCAGCAGCTTATGGGGGGCGGGGAGGTACACTGAAGCTTTCTTT. Its protein is CASSLWGAGRYTEAFF.

The V call is TRBV7-2, the J call TRBJ2-3, with 8 bases lining up with TRBD2. Germline V CDR1 and CDR2: SGHTA, FQGNSA. The CDR3 sequence is 16 residues long. The J segment lost 8 bases and the V segment lost 1 base, leaving 11 bases of the junction unmatched. The CDR3: CASSLEWRAGVGTQYF. The CDR3 region has the DNA TGTGCCAGCAGCTTAGAGTGGCGAGCGGGAGTTGGTACGCAGTATTTT.

This chain connects TRBV28 to TRBJ2-3; D not certain. CDR3 length: 15 residues. The germline V gene has CDR1 MDHEN and CDR2 SYDVKM. Trimming took 1 base from V and 4 from J, leaving 12 bases between them. The CDR3 sequence: CASSLLRVGPDTQYF. In DNA, the CDR3 is TGTGCCAGCAGTTTATTAAGGGTAGGGCCAGATACGCAGTATTTT. Using reference TRBV28 and TRBJ2-3 for the parts outside the CDR3, the full variable domain is DVKVTQSSRYLVKRTGEKVFLECVQDMDHENMFWYRQDPGLGLRLIYFSYDVKMKEKGDIPEGYSVSREKKERFSLILESASTNQTSMYLCASSLLRVGPDTQYFGPGTRLTVL.

The chain links TRBV28 to TRBJ2-5, with 8 bases fitting TRBD2. From germline, CDR1 is MDHEN and CDR2 SYDVKM. The CDR3 is 15 residues long. Unmatched junction bases numbered 8, after V lost 6 bases and J lost 2 bases. The CDR3 protein is CASSTNRGGQETQYF. The CDR3 DNA follows: TGTGCCAGCAGCACCAATCGGGGGGGACAAGAGACCCAGTACTTC.

CDR3 residues: CAWSVLGVGDIQYF. The CDR3 region has the DNA TGTGCCTGGAGTGTACTTGGGGTGGGTGACATTCAGTACTTC. The rearrangement links TRBV30 to TRBJ2-4; D gene unclear. The CDR3 runs 14 residues. V dropped 0 bases and J dropped 8 bases, with 14 bases sitting between them. Per germline, CDR1 GTSNPN and CDR2 SVGIG (reference sequence).